This T cell receptor beta chain was documented in a study of blood T cells in healthy people across ages. Then a second PCR, running about 6 to 11 cycles, was carried out with a sample-barcoded 5' primer and a J-beta primer mix. TCRdb redid the calling of the 5' RACE reads with MiXCR, one entry per CDR3 protein. The data contain roughly 720,000 distinct CDR3 sequences, roughly 53% of them singletons. The sequencing input was blood. The TCR was taken from a man older than 75 in good health.

The chain's CDR3 is CASSFRGNGNEQFF. Written as DNA, the CDR3 is TGTGCCAGCAGTTTTAGGGGGAACGGGAATGAGCAGTTCTTC. V and J are TRBV28 and TRBJ2-1; the D gene is possibly TRBD1 (6 bases). The CDR3 loop spans 14 amino acids. Trimming removed 3 bases from V and 7 bases from J, with 13 bases in between. CDR1 is MDHEN, CDR2 SYDVKM, per germline.